The next 18 T cell receptor beta chains were all read from a single sample in a study of blood T cell repertoires in COVID-19. Generated by immunoSEQ multiplex PCR, the TCRdb table keeps only in-frame clones and is missing some. The table has about 380,000 clones, 85% seen once. Sample: peripheral blood. The origin of the receptors is a young woman with acute or convalescent COVID-19.

V and J are TRBV5-8 and TRBJ1-6; D is perhaps TRBD1 (6 bases). The CDR3 is made up of 16 amino acids. The V gene's germline CDR1 is SGHTS and CDR2 YDEGEE. The germline V and J ends were trimmed by 4 bases and 5 bases, with 16 bases remaining between them. The CDR3 reads CASSNPNRVDNSPLHF. Written as DNA, the CDR3 is TGTGCCAGCAGCAACCCTAACAGGGTAGATAATTCACCCCTCCACTTT. Using reference TRBV5-8 and TRBJ1-6 for the parts outside the CDR3, the full variable domain is EAGVTQSPTHLIKTRGQQATLRCSPISGHTSVYWYQQALGLGLQFLLWYDEGEERNRGNFPPRFSGRQFPNYSSELNVNALELEDSALYLCASSNPNRVDNSPLHFGNGTRLTVT.

The chain employs TRBV5-8 and TRBJ2-3; tentatively, D is TRBD2 (6 bases). V was trimmed by 0 bases and J by 6 bases, leaving 8 bases between them. Germline loops: CDR1 SGHTS, CDR2 YDEGEE. This CDR3 spans 13 amino acids. The CDR3 reads CASSLEAGDTQYF. The CDR3 DNA reads TGTGCCAGCAGCTTGGAGGCGGGGGATACGCAGTATTTT.

There are a few counts of this clone. The chain employs TRBV6-5 and TRBJ2-3, with D possibly being TRBD2 (6 bases). V was cut by 4 bases and J by 5 bases, with 19 bases left in between. The CDR3 spans 16 residues. CDR1 is MNHEY and CDR2 is SVGAGI in the germline V gene. In DNA form, the CDR3 reads TGTGCCAGCAGTTTGCCTCCCGGGACTCCCGTAGATACGCAGTATTTT. Its protein is CASSLPPGTPVDTQYF.

The chain employs TRBV9 and TRBJ1-1, with a possible D match to TRBD1 (5 bases). With 5 bases removed from V and 8 bases from J, the gap between germline ends came to 16 bases. The CDR3 is 13 residues long. CDR1 SGDLS and CDR2 YYNGEE come from the germline V gene. This chain's CDR3 is CASRPTGGIEAFF. The CDR3 DNA sequence: TGTGCCAGCAGGCCTACGGGGGGGATAGAAGCTTTCTTT. The variable domain in full, with the rest retrieved from reference TRBV9 and TRBJ1-1, is DSGVTQTPKHLITATGQRVTLRCSPRSGDLSVYWYQQSLDQGLQFLIQYYNGEERAKGNILERFSAQQFPDLHSELNLSSLELGDSALYFCASRPTGGIEAFFGQGTRLTVV.

The chain uses TRBV28 and TRBJ1-2; possible D gene TRBD1, 5 bases. The CDR3 is made up of 16 amino acids. V lost 1 base and J 6 bases, leaving 18 bases between the germline ends. Germline V CDR1 and CDR2: MDHEN, SYDVKM. CDR3 residues: CASSLFHLGQGDGYTF. The CDR3 bases are TGTGCCAGCAGTTTATTCCATTTAGGACAAGGAGATGGCTACACCTTC.

This rearrangement joins TRBV18 to TRBJ2-7, with D maybe TRBD1 (5 bases). This CDR3 comprises 14 residues. CDR1 and CDR2 (germline): KGHSH, LQKENI. Between the trimmed V and J ends, which lost 2 bases and 6 bases, there was a span of 14 bases. CDR3 DNA sequence: TGTGCCAGCTCACCATCGATAGGGGTCGGCGAGCAGTACTTC. Translation: CASSPSIGVGEQYF.

The chain is built from TRBV19 and TRBJ2-7, with TRBD1 matching over 11 bases. The junction had 11 bases not matched to a gene; V was cut back by 7 bases and J by 3 bases. This CDR3 comprises 16 residues. Germline V CDR1 and CDR2: LNHDA, SQIVND (reference sequence). The CDR3, as DNA: TGTGCCAGTACCTCAAGGTCGGGACAGGGGGGCTACGAGCAGTACTTC. Amino acids: CASTSRSGQGGYEQYF.

In its sample, this clone was seen a few times. This chain joins TRBV5-1 and TRBJ2-3, with unresolved D. Germline loops: CDR1 SGHRS, CDR2 YFSETQ. The CDR3 is 14 amino acids. Trimming removed 0 bases at V and 3 bases at J, with 8 bases between. The DNA of the CDR3 is TGCGCCAGCAGCTTGGACCCCCTAACAGATACGCAGTATTTT. Encoded protein: CASSLDPLTDTQYF.

This clone appeared once. The chain carries TRBV25-1 and TRBJ2-5; perhaps TRBD2 as D (5 bases). Deletions cut 5 bases from V and 0 bases from J, with 10 bases between. Germline V gene data show CDR1 as MGHDK and CDR2 as SYGVNS. The CDR3 runs to 14 residues. The DNA of the CDR3 is TGTGCCAGCAGTCCCTCCGGGAACCAAGAGACCCAGTACTTC. As protein: CASSPSGNQETQYF.

This clone has a single count. The J gene is TRBJ2-5, the V gene TRBV19; D perhaps matches TRBD2 (5 bases). Trimming left V 5 bases short and J 4 bases short, with 8 bases between. CDR1 and CDR2 from the germline V gene are LNHDA and SQIVND (reference sequence). CDR3 length equals 12 residues. DNA of the CDR3: TGTGCCAGTAGTGCGGGTATAGAGACCCAGTACTTC. Translating it yields CASSAGIETQYF.

J is TRBJ1-5 and V is TRBV11-1; D is possibly TRBD1 (6 bases). The germline gives CDR1 SGHAT, CDR2 FQDESV (reference sequence). The CDR3 extends over 15 amino acids. V lost 3 bases and J lost 6, with 15 bases in between. The CDR3 DNA sequence: TGTGCCAGCAGCTTGGGCACAGGGTTTGGTCAGCCCCAGCATTTT. Protein sequence: CASSLGTGFGQPQHF.

The V gene is TRBV4-1, the J gene TRBJ2-2; 8 bases are shared with TRBD1. This CDR3 has 17 residues. Germline V lookup: CDR1 MGHRA, CDR2 YSYEKL. J lost 6 bases, V lost 0 bases, and 9 bases had no gene match. The CDR3 DNA follows: TGCGCCAGCAGCCAAGAAGAGGAGGCGACAGGGGCCGGGGAGCTGTTTTTT. Its protein product is CASSQEEEATGAGELFF.

This chain uses TRBV13 with TRBJ2-1; 9 bases fit TRBD2. The CDR3 consists of 21 residues. Germline assignment: CDR1 PRHDT and CDR2 FYEKMQ (reference sequence). Trimming at V came to 11 bases and at J to 0 bases, leaving 26 bases not matched to a gene. The DNA of the CDR3 is TGTGCCCGCCGCTTACGCGGGGGGGGGCCGAGGGAGGGCCTCTCCTACAATGAGCAGTTCTTC. It encodes CARRLRGGGPREGLSYNEQFF.

The CDR3 region has the DNA TGTGCCAGCAGTAGGGGAGACAGCGGGAGATTGGCCTACGAGCAGTACTTC. Translating gives CASSRGDSGRLAYEQYF. The chain couples TRBV6-2 or TRBV6-3 to TRBJ2-7, with 8 bases aligning to TRBD2. V trimming: 5 bases; J trimming: 2 bases; junction bases outside the gene matches: 14. The CDR3 contains 17 residues. Per the germline V gene, CDR1 is MNHEY and CDR2 is SVGEGT.

The chain joins TRBV4-1 to TRBJ2-1; the match to TRBD2 covers 9 bases. Unmatched junction bases numbered 10, after V lost 2 bases and J lost 8 bases. The CDR3 is 16 residues long. CDR1 MGHRA and CDR2 YSYEKL come from the germline V gene. The CDR3, as DNA: TGCGCCAGCAGCCAACCCGGGGCTAGCGGGGTGTATGAGCAGTTCTTC. Protein: CASSQPGASGVYEQFF.

This chain joins TRBV11-2 and TRBJ2-1; tentative D call: TRBD1 (6 bases). Trimming pared 1 base from V and 12 bases from J, leaving 22 bases between. There are 16 residues in the CDR3. The germline V gene encodes CDR1 SGHAT and CDR2 FQNNGV. The CDR3 loop is CASSLGGLPGLVAQFF. CDR3 in DNA: TGTGCCAGCAGCTTAGGGGGGCTACCGGGCCTTGTGGCGCAGTTCTTC.

V usage is TRBV27 and J usage is TRBJ2-3; 9 nucleotides agree with TRBD1. Germline V CDR1 and CDR2: MNHEY, SMNVEV (reference sequence). This CDR3 has 15 amino acids. V dropped 3 bases and J dropped 3; count of bases not matched to a gene: 4. CDR3 in amino acids: CASSFSGTGTDTQYF. As DNA, the CDR3 is TGTGCCAGCAGTTTCTCCGGGACAGGGACAGATACGCAGTATTTT.

V usage is TRBV5-5 and J usage is TRBJ1-1; 8 nucleotides align to TRBD1. Per the germline V gene, CDR1 is SGHKS and CDR2 is YYEKEE (reference sequence). The CDR3 spans 13 residues. Trimming removed 0 bases from V and 6 bases from J; junction bases left unmatched: 1. The chain's CDR3 is CASSLAGGPEAFF. In DNA form, the CDR3 reads TGTGCCAGCAGCTTGGCAGGGGGCCCTGAAGCTTTCTTT.